The 18 T cell receptor beta chains reported below all come from one sample, sequenced in a study of T-cell reconstitution after alpha-beta-depleted transplantation in children. For TCRbeta, the library was prepared with unique molecular identifiers. TCRdb used MiXCR to reprocess the PCR reads, holding one entry per CDR3 protein. Among approximately 500,000 distinct CDR3 sequences listed, 8% to 11% were seen once. Material: PBMCs, obtained before TCRalphabeta/CD19-depleted stem cell transplant. The receptor source for this set is a child aged 2 to 15 with inherited bone marrow failure, due to receive a stem cell transplant.

This clonotype was observed a few times. The chain joins TRBV3-1 to TRBJ2-7, with D unclear. V was shortened by 0 bases and J by 4 bases, with 7 bases between the two germline ends. The CDR3 sequence is 13 residues long. Germline values: CDR1 LGHDT, CDR2 YNNKEL (reference sequence). The DNA for the CDR3 is TGTGCCAGCAGCCAAGAAGTAAGATACGAGCAGTACTTC. The encoded protein is CASSQEVRYEQYF.

This clonotype was detected many times. This chain joins TRBV29-1 and TRBJ2-3, with D perhaps TRBD2 (7 bases). Germline V CDR1 and CDR2: SQVTM, ANQGSEA. The CDR3 extends over 14 amino acids. V lost 3 bases to trimming and J lost 5 bases, with 15 bases between them. This CDR3 reads CSVDVGRGQDTQYF. In nucleotides, the CDR3 is TGCAGCGTTGATGTCGGGCGGGGGCAAGATACGCAGTATTTT.

This clonotype was observed at least ten times. This sequence joins TRBV4-3 and TRBJ2-1; D tentatively fits TRBD1 or TRBD2 (6 bases each). V lost 3 bases to trimming and J lost 3 bases, with 9 bases between them. CDR3 length: 14 amino acids. Germline V lookup: CDR1 LGHNA, CDR2 YSLEER. The CDR3 spells CASSQGGYYNEQFF. The CDR3 nucleotides are TGCGCCAGCAGCCAGGGGGGCTACTACAATGAGCAGTTCTTC.

This clonotype was detected many times. The chain couples TRBV6-4 to TRBJ2-6; D gene unclear. V was clipped by 8 bases and J by 0 bases, with 26 bases between them. CDR1 and CDR2 (germline): MRHNA, SNTAGT. This CDR3 is 20 amino acids long. CDR3 in amino acids: CASGRSRRTHPSSGANVLTF. The CDR3, as DNA: TGTGCCAGCGGCCGGAGCCGCAGAACTCATCCTTCCTCTGGGGCCAACGTCCTGACTTTC.

There are many counts of this clonotype. The rearrangement uses TRBV5-4 and TRBJ2-2, with no clear D. The CDR3 is 14 amino acids. Trimming took off 2 bases at V and 2 bases at J, with 7 bases between the two ends. CDR1 and CDR2 (germline): SGHNT, YYREEE (reference sequence). The DNA of the CDR3 is TGTGCCAGCAGCTTTGGCCCTAACACCGGGGAGCTGTTTTTT. Its translation is CASSFGPNTGELFF.

This clonotype was observed a few times. The chain couples TRBV30 to TRBJ2-1, with a tentative D call TRBD2 (5 bases). The V gene lost 4 bases and the J gene lost 12 bases, with 13 bases spanning the gap. This CDR3 has 11 residues. Per the germline V gene, CDR1 is GTSNPN and CDR2 is SVGIG (reference sequence). The CDR3 nucleotides are TGTGCCTGGACAAACACCGGGATGCAGTTCTTC. Its protein is CAWTNTGMQFF.

This clonotype has a count of ten or more. One end of the junction does not line up with germline, which may come from a read error. This chain joins TRBV11-2 and TRBJ2-1; 11 nucleotides match TRBD2. The CDR3 is 15 amino acids. Germline loops: CDR1 SGHAT, CDR2 FQNNGV. In nucleotides, the CDR3 is TGTGCCAGCAGATTAGCGGGAGGGCCTTCCGATGAGCAGTTCTTC. Translating gives CASRLAGGPSDEQFF.

The CDR3 spells CASSLTNEQYF. For the CDR3, the DNA is TGTGCCAGCAGCCTCACCAACGAGCAGTACTTC. The chain employs TRBV12-3 or TRBV12-4 and TRBJ2-7; the D is unclear. The length of the CDR3 is 11 residues. V lost 6 bases to trimming and J lost 5 bases, with 8 bases between them.

A note on this clonotype: This may be a read error, as it is one base from a much larger clone. V usage is TRBV18 and J usage is TRBJ2-7; 9 positions match TRBD1. V trimming: 2 bases; J trimming: 8 bases; junction bases outside the gene matches: 13. The CDR3 covers 16 residues. Germline V gene lookup returns CDR1 KGHSH and CDR2 LQKENI. The CDR3 bases are TGTGCCAGCTCACCAACCGGGACAGGGCCGATCTCCAAGCAGTACTTC. Protein product: CASSPTGTGPISKQYF.

This clonotype has ten or more counts. This chain joins TRBV12-3 or TRBV12-4 and TRBJ2-5, with 7 bases matching TRBD1. With 5 bases clipped from V and 2 bases from J, the junction kept 8 bases outside the gene matches. This CDR3 is 15 amino acids long. The CDR3 DNA reads TGTGCCAGCAGTCTGGATGGACAGGTGCAAGAGACCCAGTACTTC. This codes for CASSLDGQVQETQYF.

Ten or more counts support this clonotype. The rearrangement joins TRBV27 to TRBJ2-7; D is perhaps TRBD2 (7 bases). The CDR3 spans 15 residues. Between the trimmed V and J ends, which lost 5 bases and 3 bases, there was a span of 17 bases. Germline CDR1 MNHEY, CDR2 SMNVEV (reference sequence). CDR3 DNA: TGTGCCAGCAGTCTACAGGGAGGGACTTTCTACGAGCAGTACTTC. Translation gives CASSLQGGTFYEQYF.

At least ten counts were recorded for this clonotype. J is TRBJ2-5 and V is TRBV28, with 7 bases lining up with TRBD1. Trimming at V came to 7 bases and at J to 1 base, leaving 6 bases not matched to a gene. The germline V gene encodes CDR1 MDHEN and CDR2 SYDVKM. The CDR3 has 14 residues. CDR3 nucleotides: TGTGCCAGCACCCCTTGGACAGGCCAAGAGACCCAGTACTTC. Its protein is CASTPWTGQETQYF.

There are many counts of this clonotype. One end of the junction fails to match germline, which may point to a read error. This sequence joins TRBV7-9 and TRBJ1-2, with 8 bases fitting TRBD1. Per germline, CDR1 SEHNR and CDR2 FQNEAQ (reference sequence). CDR3 length: 13 residues. The CDR3: CASSAPGQAFLCF. CDR3 bases: TGTGCCAGCAGCGCCCCGGGACAGGCCTTTCTGTGCTTC.

The sample holds many counts of this clonotype. The chain couples TRBV7-8 to TRBJ2-1; D uncertain. Trimming cost V 8 bases and J 3 bases, with 8 bases left between them. Germline V gene sequence: CDR1 SGHVS, CDR2 FQNEAQ. The CDR3 contains 12 residues. The CDR3 is CASFMVYNEQFF. The CDR3 coding sequence is TGTGCCAGCTTTATGGTCTACAATGAGCAGTTCTTC.

This clonotype occurred many times. The chain carries TRBV4-3 and TRBJ1-1; 7 nucleotides match TRBD1. CDR1 is LGHNA and CDR2 is YSLEER in the germline V gene. V dropped 4 bases and J dropped 7; count of bases not matched to a gene: 15. This CDR3 contains 16 residues. The CDR3 reads CASSPRQGELRGEAFF. The CDR3 nucleotides are TGCGCCAGCAGCCCCCGACAGGGAGAACTTCGGGGTGAAGCTTTCTTT.

V is TRBV5-1 and J is TRBJ2-7; no reliable D call. This CDR3 is 13 amino acids long. Deletions cut 2 bases from V and 1 base from J, with 7 bases between. Germline V gene lookup returns CDR1 SGHRS and CDR2 YFSETQ. The chain's CDR3 is CASSFHRSYEQYF. The CDR3 region has the DNA TGCGCCAGCAGCTTTCACAGATCCTACGAGCAGTACTTC.

As concerns this clonotype: The junction and the germline gene differ at one end; a read error may be behind it. The chain couples TRBV18 to TRBJ2-1, with no clear D. Germline V CDR1 and CDR2: KGHSH, LQKENI. CDR3 length: 13 amino acids. CDR3 nucleotides: TGTACCAGCTCACCAACTGTTTACAATGAGCAGTTCTTC. This encodes CTSSPTVYNEQFF.

This clonotype was seen at least ten times. The rearrangement joins TRBV27 to TRBJ2-1; TRBD2 aligns across 9 bases. Germline CDR1 and CDR2: MNHEY and SMNVEV (reference sequence). The junction had 12 bases not matched to a gene; V was cut back by 6 bases and J by 9 bases. The CDR3 extends over 15 amino acids. DNA of the CDR3: TGTGCCAGCAGCCCAGCCCCCAGCGGGAGGTCTGAGCAGTTCTTC. Its translation is CASSPAPSGRSEQFF.